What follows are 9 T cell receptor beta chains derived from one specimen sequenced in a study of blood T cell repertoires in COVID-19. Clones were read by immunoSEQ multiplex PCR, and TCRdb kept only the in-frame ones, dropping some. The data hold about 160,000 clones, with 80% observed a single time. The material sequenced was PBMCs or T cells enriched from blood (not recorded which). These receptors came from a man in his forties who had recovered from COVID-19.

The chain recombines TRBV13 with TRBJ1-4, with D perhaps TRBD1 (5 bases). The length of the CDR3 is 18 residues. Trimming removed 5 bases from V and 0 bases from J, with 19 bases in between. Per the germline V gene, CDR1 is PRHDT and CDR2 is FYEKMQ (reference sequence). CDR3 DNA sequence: TGTGCCAGCAGCCGGTCATGGGACTCCTCAACAACTAATGAAAAACTGTTTTTT. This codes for CASSRSWDSSTTNEKLFF.

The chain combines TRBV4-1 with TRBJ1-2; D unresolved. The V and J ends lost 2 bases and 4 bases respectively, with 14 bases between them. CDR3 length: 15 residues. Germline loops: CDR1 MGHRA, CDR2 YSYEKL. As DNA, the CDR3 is TGCGCCAGCAGCCAACCCTCAGTTGAGGGCTATGGCTACACCTTC. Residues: CASSQPSVEGYGYTF.

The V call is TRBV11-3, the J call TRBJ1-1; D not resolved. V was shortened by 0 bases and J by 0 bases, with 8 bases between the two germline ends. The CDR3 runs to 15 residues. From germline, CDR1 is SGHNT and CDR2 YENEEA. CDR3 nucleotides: TGTGCCAGCAGCTTAGACAGTTCCATGAACACTGAAGCTTTCTTT. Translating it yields CASSLDSSMNTEAFF. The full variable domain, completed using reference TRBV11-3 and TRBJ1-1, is EAGVVQSPRYKIIEKKQPVAFWCNPISGHNTLYWYLQNLGQGPELLIRYENEEAVDDSQLPKDRFSAERLKGVDSTLKIQPAELGDSAVYLCASSLDSSMNTEAFFGQGTRLTVV.

Written as DNA, the CDR3 is TGTGCCAGCAGCGGGGACTACTATGGCTACACCTTC. It encodes CASSGDYYGYTF. This sequence joins TRBV2 and TRBJ1-2, with a possible D match to TRBD1 (5 bases). The germline gives CDR1 SNHLY, CDR2 FYNNEI. The CDR3 sequence is 12 residues long. V gave up 6 bases and J gave up 3 bases, with 8 bases separating them. The whole variable domain, remainder taken from reference TRBV2 and TRBJ1-2, is EPEVTQTPSHQVTQMGQEVILRCVPISNHLYFYWYRQILGQKVEFLVSFYNNEISEKSEIFDDQFSVERPDGSNFTLKIRSTKLEDSAMYFCASSGDYYGYTFGSGTRLTVV.

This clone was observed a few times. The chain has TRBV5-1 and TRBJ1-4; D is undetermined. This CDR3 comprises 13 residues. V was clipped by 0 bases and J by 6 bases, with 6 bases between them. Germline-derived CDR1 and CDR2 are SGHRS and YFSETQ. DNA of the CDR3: TGCGCCAGCAGCTTGGACCCGGATGAAAAACTGTTTTTT. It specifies CASSLDPDEKLFF.

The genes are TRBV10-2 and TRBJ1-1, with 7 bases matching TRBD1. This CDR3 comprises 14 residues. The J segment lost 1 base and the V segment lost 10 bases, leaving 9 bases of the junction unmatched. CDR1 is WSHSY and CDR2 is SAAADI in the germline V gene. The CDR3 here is CATRTGTANTEAFF. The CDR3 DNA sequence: TGCGCCACTCGAACCGGGACAGCGAACACTGAAGCTTTCTTT.

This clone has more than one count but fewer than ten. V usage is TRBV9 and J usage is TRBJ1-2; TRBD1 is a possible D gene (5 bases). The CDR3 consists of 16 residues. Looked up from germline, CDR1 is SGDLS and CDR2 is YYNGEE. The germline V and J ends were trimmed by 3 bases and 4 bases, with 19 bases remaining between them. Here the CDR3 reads CASSATVVPDTYGYTF. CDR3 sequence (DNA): TGTGCCAGCAGCGCAACCGTAGTACCGGACACCTATGGCTACACCTTC.

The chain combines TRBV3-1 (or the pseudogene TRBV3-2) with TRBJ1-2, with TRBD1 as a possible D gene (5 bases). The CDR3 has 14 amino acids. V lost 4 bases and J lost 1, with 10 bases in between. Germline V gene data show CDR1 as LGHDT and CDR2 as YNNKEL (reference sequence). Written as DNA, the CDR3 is TGTGCCAGCAGCCCCCGGACATTTAACTATGGCTACACCTTC. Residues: CASSPRTFNYGYTF.

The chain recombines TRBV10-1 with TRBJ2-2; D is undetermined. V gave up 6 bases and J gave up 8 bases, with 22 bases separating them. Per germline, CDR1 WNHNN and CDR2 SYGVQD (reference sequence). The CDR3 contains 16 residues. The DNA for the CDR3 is TGCGCCAGCAGCCGAGTCCCCGAACGAGTAGAGGGGGAGCTGTTTTTT. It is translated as CASSRVPERVEGELFF.